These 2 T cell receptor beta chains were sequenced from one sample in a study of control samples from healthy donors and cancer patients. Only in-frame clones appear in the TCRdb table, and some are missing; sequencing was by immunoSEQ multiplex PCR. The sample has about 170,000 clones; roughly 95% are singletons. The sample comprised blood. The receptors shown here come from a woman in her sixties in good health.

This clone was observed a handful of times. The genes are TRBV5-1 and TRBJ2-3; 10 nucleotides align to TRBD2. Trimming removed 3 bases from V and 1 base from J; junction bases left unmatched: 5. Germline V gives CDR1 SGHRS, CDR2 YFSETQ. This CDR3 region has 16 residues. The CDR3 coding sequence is TGCGCCAGCAGCTCGAGCGGGGGGGCCGGCACAGATACGCAGTATTTT. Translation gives CASSSSGGAGTDTQYF.

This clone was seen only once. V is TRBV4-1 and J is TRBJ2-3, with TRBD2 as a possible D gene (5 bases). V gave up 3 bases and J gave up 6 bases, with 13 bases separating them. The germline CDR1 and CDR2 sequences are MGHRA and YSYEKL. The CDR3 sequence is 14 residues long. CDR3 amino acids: CASSQGVYVDTQYF. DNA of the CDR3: TGCGCCAGCAGCCAGGGAGTCTACGTGGATACGCAGTATTTT.